The T cell receptor beta chain described here comes from a study of metastatic and nonmetastatic thyroid tumors. At least ten counts were recorded for this clone. CDR3 length: 16 residues. CDR1 and CDR2 from the germline V gene are SEHNR and FQNEAQ (reference sequence). J was trimmed by 3 bases and V by 5 bases; bases with no gene match: 13. Original processing notes: Researchers built a distant-metastasis classifier for papillary thyroid cancer that drew on CDR3 differences across clinicopathological groups. TCRdb ran MiXCR on the PCR reads. TCRdb's processing, not the authors', yielded these V and J calls. This table has around 70,000 clones, roughly 18% appearing once. The entire patient cohort was treatment-naive prior to thyroid surgery.

What was sequenced was blood. The chain has TRBV7-9 and TRBJ2-7; 7 bases match TRBD1. The source is a female donor with papillary thyroid cancer or a benign thyroid nodule (not recorded which). Some clones in this sample may be carry-over from other donors' samples. The CDR3 DNA is TGTGCCAGCAGCGATCGTGACAGGACAGGACACTACGAGCAGTACTTC. Encoded protein: CASSDRDRTGHYEQYF.